One TCR beta chain is described in this entry. The CDR3 is 14 residues long. V was pared by 0 bases and J by 7 bases, with 3 bases of the junction left unmatched. Germline loops: CDR1 SGHRS, CDR2 YFSETQ. The data were obtained in a study of blood T cell repertoires in COVID-19. On the study more broadly: Samples representing acute and convalescent COVID-19 were sourced from the United States, Italy and Spain. PBMCs, B-cell-depleted T cells, or T cells were the source of the cDNA or gDNA that made up the material.

Libraries were prepared by immunoSEQ multiplex PCR; TCRdb keeps only in-frame clonotypes and omits some of them. The sample yields around 450,000 clones, around 89% seen once. The sequencing input was peripheral blood. The V gene is TRBV5-1, the J gene TRBJ1-4; 7 nucleotides match TRBD1. The receptor's source is a woman aged 25 to 39 with acute or convalescent COVID-19. CDR3 region: CASSLGQGSEKLFF. For the CDR3, the DNA is TGCGCCAGCAGCTTGGGACAGGGAAGTGAAAAACTGTTTTTT.